The clone carrying this TCR beta chain has more than one count but fewer than ten. Its specificity is not known. The sample is drawn from a study of T-cell memory formation after mild COVID-19. Study-wide points: For contracting clones, CD4+ ones sat mainly in CM and EM, CD8+ in EMRA. Some clones that responded turned up in pre-infection memory, which suggests that cross-reactive memory joined in.

Germline values: CDR1 SQVTM, CDR2 ANQGSEA. V was pared by 7 bases and J by 3 bases, with 16 bases between. The CDR3 extends over 14 amino acids. Sample barcodes and UMIs were carried by the TCR alpha and TCR beta cDNA libraries that 5'RACE generated with constant-segment primers. Each CDR3 protein is one row after TCRdb ran MiXCR on the 5' RACE reads. This sample has about 200,000 distinct CDR3 sequences, with just over 9.5% found just once. This TCR was recovered from a man aged 18 to 30 who had mild COVID-19 (a few samples of this study predate the infection). Cell type and time point are not known. Input material: PBMCs or a T cell subset sorted from them (not recorded which). The V call is TRBV29-1, the J call TRBJ2-1; perhaps D is TRBD1 or TRBD2 (6 bases each). This CDR3 is CSACRGDRYNEQFF. CDR3 in DNA: TGCAGCGCCTGTAGGGGGGACCGCTACAATGAGCAGTTCTTC.